This is a list of T cell receptor beta chains from one sample in a study of cytomegalovirus exposure and HLA in healthy donors. Sequencing used immunoSEQ multiplex PCR; TCRdb keeps in-frame clones, though not all of them. The data contain about 230,000 clones, 78% of them singletons. Input material: PBMCs. These receptors originate from a boy between 5 and 17 years old in good health and CMV-seronegative. Each CDR3 is given with its conserved first and last residue. A D gene is named only where the DNA matches it firmly. The size of a clone is reported for some rows only, either as once, few or many, or as a class for expanded clones.

j_gene | d_gene | v_gene | len | abundance | CDR3aa | CDR3nt
TRBJ2-2 | - | TRBV7-7 | 14 | - | CASSLGTYTGELFF | TGTGCCAGCAGCCTGGGGACTTACACCGGGGAGCTGTTTTTT
TRBJ2-5 | TRBD2 | TRBV7-2 | 18 | - | CASSLSIGTSGSQETQYF | TGTGCCAGCAGCTTATCGATCGGGACTAGCGGGAGCCAAGAGACCCAGTACTTC
TRBJ2-1 | TRBD1 | TRBV2 | 15 | - | CASSFDRVRKDEQFF | TGTGCCAGCAGTTTCGACAGGGTCCGGAAAGATGAGCAGTTCTTC
TRBJ2-7 | TRBD1 | TRBV7-6 | 15 | few | CASSSTGQGTYEQYF | TGTGCCAGCAGCTCCACCGGACAGGGTACTTACGAGCAGTACTTC
TRBJ2-1 | TRBD2 | TRBV7-9 | 15 | - | CASSPQRGGIYEQFF | TGTGCCAGCAGCCCCCAGCGGGGGGGCATCTATGAGCAGTTCTTC
TRBJ1-6 | TRBD1 | TRBV9 | 19 | few | CASSVGPGGVSSYNSPLHF | TGTGCCAGCAGCGTAGGGCCAGGGGGCGTCTCCTCCTATAATTCACCCCTCCACTTT
TRBJ1-2 | TRBD1 | TRBV28 | 12 | - | CAWKGTGYGYTF | TGTGCCTGGAAAGGGACAGGATATGGCTACACCTTC
TRBJ1-3 | TRBD1 | TRBV7-2 | 14 | once | CASSSQGAEDTIYF | TGTGCCAGCAGCTCACAGGGGGCGGAAGACACCATATATTTT
TRBJ1-4 | TRBD1 | TRBV27 | 17 | - | CASSRNPDRGDNEKLFF | TGTGCCAGCAGCCGAAACCCAGACAGGGGTGATAATGAAAAACTGTTTTTT
TRBJ2-7 | TRBD2 | TRBV10-3 | 14 | - | CAISRGGRTYEQYF | TGTGCCATCAGTCGGGGCGGGAGAACCTACGAGCAGTACTTC
TRBJ1-2 | - | TRBV7-9 | 12 | - | CSSSLAARRYHF | TGTTCCAGCAGCTTAGCGGCCAGGCGATACCACTTC
TRBJ2-1 | TRBD1 | TRBV2 | 14 | few | CASSADRRDNEQFF | TGTGCCAGCAGCGCGGACAGGCGAGACAATGAGCAGTTCTTC
TRBJ2-4 | TRBD1 | TRBV4-1 | 18 | - | CASSQPPGGSLAKNIQYF | TGCGCCAGCAGCCAGCCTCCAGGGGGCTCCTTAGCCAAAAACATTCAGTACTTC
TRBJ1-1 | - | TRBV4-1 | 15 | few | CASSPRPGRVTEAFF | TGCGCCAGCAGCCCGCGCCCGGGGAGGGTAACTGAAGCTTTCTTT
TRBJ1-2 | - | TRBV30 | 12 | - | CAWGRGFYGYTF | TGTGCCTGGGGCCGGGGGTTCTATGGCTACACCTTC
TRBJ2-7 | - | TRBV19 | 12 | few | CASSSVAGEQYF | TGTGCCAGTAGTTCTGTGGCGGGCGAGCAGTACTTC
TRBJ2-6 | - | TRBV5-6 | 16 | - | CASSWQQGPGANVLTF | TGTGCCAGCAGCTGGCAGCAGGGGCCAGGGGCCAACGTCCTGACTTTC
TRBJ2-7 | TRBD2 | TRBV2 | 15 | - | CASSELAGGLYEQYF | TGTGCCAGCAGTGAGCTAGCGGGAGGACTATACGAGCAGTACTTC
TRBJ2-1 | TRBD2 | TRBV7-2 | 15 | few | CASSTGTSVYNEQFF | TGTGCCAGCAGCACAGGGACTAGCGTATACAATGAGCAGTTCTTC
TRBJ2-1 | TRBD2 | TRBV27 | 15 | - | CASSSGASGLNEQFF | TGTGCCAGCAGTTCGGGTGCTAGCGGTCTAAATGAGCAGTTCTTC
TRBJ1-4 | - | TRBV5-1 | 15 | - | CASSLSLSDREKLFF | TGCGCCAGCAGCTTAAGCCTCTCGGACAGAGAAAAACTGTTTTTT
TRBJ1-1 | TRBD1 | TRBV5-5 | 13 | few | CASSSTGGTEAFF | TGTGCCAGCAGCTCTACAGGGGGCACTGAAGCTTTCTTT
TRBJ2-7 | TRBD1 | TRBV7-6 | 14 | few | CASSRGTGAYEQYF | TGTGCCAGCAGCCGGGGGACAGGGGCCTACGAGCAGTACTTC
TRBJ2-5 | TRBD1 | TRBV25-1 | 14 | - | CASSEAGGRETQYF | TGTGCCAGCAGTGAAGCAGGGGGAAGAGAGACCCAGTACTTC
TRBJ2-7 | TRBD1 | TRBV5-4 | 15 | - | CASSSDRAPTYEQYF | TGTGCCAGCAGCTCTGACAGGGCCCCGACCTACGAGCAGTACTTC
TRBJ2-5 | TRBD1 | TRBV2 | 14 | - | CASSDGQGAETQYF | TGTGCCAGCAGTGACGGACAGGGGGCTGAGACCCAGTACTTC
TRBJ1-5 | - | TRBV4-1 | 14 | few | CASSFRGSNQPQHF | TGCGCCAGCAGCTTCAGGGGCTCCAATCAGCCCCAGCATTTT
TRBJ1-2 | TRBD1 | TRBV4-2 | 14 | - | CASSVTGTNYGYTF | TGTGCCAGCAGTGTGACAGGGACCAACTATGGCTACACCTTC
TRBJ2-7 | TRBD1 | TRBV18 | 14 | - | CASSPRDRDYEQYF | TGTGCCAGCTCACCAAGGGACAGAGACTACGAGCAGTACTTC
TRBJ1-1 | - | TRBV11-3 | 13 | few | CASSLLMNTEAFF | TGTGCCAGCAGCTTACTTATGAACACTGAAGCTTTCTTT
TRBJ1-4 | - | TRBV5-1 | 16 | - | CASSSTGGAGNEKLFF | TGCGCCAGCAGCTCGACGGGAGGAGCCGGTAATGAAAAACTGTTTTTT